This paragraph reports one T cell receptor (beta chain). The CDR3 is 14 residues long. Germline assignment: CDR1 LGHDT and CDR2 YNNKEL (reference sequence). V lost 3 bases, J lost 6 bases, and 5 bases stayed unmatched. The sample originates from a study of blood T cell repertoires in COVID-19. Overall study: Some COVID-19 samples were acute and others convalescent; all came from the United States, Italy and Spain. Sources were T cells, B-cell-depleted T cells, or PBMCs; the material itself was cDNA or gDNA.

The repertoire was sequenced with immunoSEQ multiplex PCR; TCRdb's copy has only in-frame clones and lacks some. Seen here are over 100,000 clones, 80% to 90% observed once, and the top ten hold 2% to 2.5%. V usage is TRBV3-1 (or the pseudogene TRBV3-2) and J usage is TRBJ2-1; 7 bases align to TRBD2. This receptor was identified in a man in his forties or fifties with active COVID-19. Sequenced sample: peripheral blood. The CDR3 DNA reads TGTGCCAGCAGCCAGGGAGGGAGGGGCAATGAGCAGTTCTTC. Its translation: CASSQGGRGNEQFF.